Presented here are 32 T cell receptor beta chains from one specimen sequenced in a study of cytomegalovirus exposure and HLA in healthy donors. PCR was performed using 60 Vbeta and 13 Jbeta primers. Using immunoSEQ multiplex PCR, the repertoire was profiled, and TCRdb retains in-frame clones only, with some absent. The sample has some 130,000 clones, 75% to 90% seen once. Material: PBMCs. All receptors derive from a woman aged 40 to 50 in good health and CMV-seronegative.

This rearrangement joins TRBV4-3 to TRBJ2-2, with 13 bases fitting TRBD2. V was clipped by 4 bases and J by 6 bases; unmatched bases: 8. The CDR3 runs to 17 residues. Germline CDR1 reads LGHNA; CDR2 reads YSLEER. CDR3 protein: CASSRGLAGDAAGELFF. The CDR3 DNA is TGCGCCAGCAGCCGCGGACTAGCGGGAGACGCGGCCGGGGAGCTGTTTTTT.

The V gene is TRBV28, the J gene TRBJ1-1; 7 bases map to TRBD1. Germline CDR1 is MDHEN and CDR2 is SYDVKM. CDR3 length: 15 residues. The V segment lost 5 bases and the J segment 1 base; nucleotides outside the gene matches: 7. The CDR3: CASSPPTGKNTEAFF. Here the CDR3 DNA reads TGTGCCAGCAGTCCTCCGACAGGGAAGAACACTGAAGCTTTCTTT.

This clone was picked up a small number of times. CDR3 region: CASSPQGVVYNEQFF. CDR3 DNA sequence: TGTGCCAGCAGCCCGCAGGGGGTTGTCTACAATGAGCAGTTCTTC. The genes are TRBV7-8 and TRBJ2-1; 7 bases are shared with TRBD1. Trimming cost V 5 bases and J 3 bases; bases outside gene matches: 7. The CDR3 has 15 amino acids. CDR1 is SGHVS, CDR2 FQNEAQ, per germline.

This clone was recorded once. CDR3 bases: TGCGCCAGCAGCCGGGACAGGGTTGGCTACACCTTC. It specifies CASSRDRVGYTF. The genes are TRBV4-1 and TRBJ1-2, with 9 bases lining up with TRBD1. The CDR3 has 12 amino acids. Germline V CDR1 and CDR2: MGHRA, YSYEKL. Trimming cost V 4 bases and J 7 bases; bases outside gene matches: 1.

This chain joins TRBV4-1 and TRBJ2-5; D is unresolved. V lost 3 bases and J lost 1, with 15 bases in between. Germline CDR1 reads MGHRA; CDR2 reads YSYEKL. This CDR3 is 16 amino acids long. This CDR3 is CASSQGLVGSQETQYF. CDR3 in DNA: TGCGCCAGCAGCCAGGGCCTCGTGGGTAGCCAAGAGACCCAGTACTTC.

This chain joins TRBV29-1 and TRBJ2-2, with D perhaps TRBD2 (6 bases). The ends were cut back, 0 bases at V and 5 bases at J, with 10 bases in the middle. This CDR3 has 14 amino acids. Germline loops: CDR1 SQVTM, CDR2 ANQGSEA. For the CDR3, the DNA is TGCAGCGTTGAAGATCATCGGGGGACCGGGGAGCTGTTTTTT. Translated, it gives CSVEDHRGTGELFF.

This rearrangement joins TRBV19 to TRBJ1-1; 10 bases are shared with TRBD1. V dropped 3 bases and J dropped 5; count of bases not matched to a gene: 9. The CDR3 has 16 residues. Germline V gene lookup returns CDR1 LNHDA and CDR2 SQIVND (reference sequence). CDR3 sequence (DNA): TGTGCCAGTAGTATGGGGACAGGGGTTGCGGGAACTGAAGCTTTCTTT. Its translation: CASSMGTGVAGTEAFF.

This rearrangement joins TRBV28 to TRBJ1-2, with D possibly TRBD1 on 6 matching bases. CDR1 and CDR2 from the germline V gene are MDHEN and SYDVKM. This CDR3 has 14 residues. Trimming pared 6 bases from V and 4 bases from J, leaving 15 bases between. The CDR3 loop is CASRSFRGVYGYTF. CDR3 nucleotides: TGTGCCAGCAGAAGTTTCAGGGGAGTCTATGGCTACACCTTC.

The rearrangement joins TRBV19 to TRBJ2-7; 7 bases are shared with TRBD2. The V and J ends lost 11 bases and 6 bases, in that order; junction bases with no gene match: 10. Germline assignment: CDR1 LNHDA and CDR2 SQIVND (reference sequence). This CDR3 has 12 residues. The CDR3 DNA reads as TGTGCCTCCTGGGGGGGTGGCAGCGAGCAGTACTTC. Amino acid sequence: CASWGGGSEQYF.

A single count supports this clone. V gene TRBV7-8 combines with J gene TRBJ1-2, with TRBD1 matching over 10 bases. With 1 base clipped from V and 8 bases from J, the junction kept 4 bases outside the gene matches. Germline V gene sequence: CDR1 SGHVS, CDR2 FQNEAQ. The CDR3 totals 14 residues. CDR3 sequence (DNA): TGTGCCAGCAGCTTAGGACAGGGGGCGGTCGGCTACACCTTC. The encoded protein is CASSLGQGAVGYTF. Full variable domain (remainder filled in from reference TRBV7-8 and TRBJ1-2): GAGVSQSPRYKVAKRGQDVALRCDPISGHVSLFWYQQALGQGPEFLTYFQNEAQLDKSGLPSDRFFAERPEGSVSTLKIQRTQQEDSAVYLCASSLGQGAVGYTFGSGTRLTVV.

Here the CDR3 reads CASGLVFETENSYEQYF. CDR3 nucleotide sequence: TGTGCTAGTGGTTTGGTTTTTGAGACAGAGAACTCCTACGAGCAGTACTTC. The chain is built from TRBV12-5 and TRBJ2-7; tentative D call: TRBD1 (5 bases). Per the germline V gene, CDR1 is LGHNT and CDR2 is FRNRAP. This CDR3 has 17 amino acids. Trimming left V 0 bases short and J 0 bases short, with 15 bases between.

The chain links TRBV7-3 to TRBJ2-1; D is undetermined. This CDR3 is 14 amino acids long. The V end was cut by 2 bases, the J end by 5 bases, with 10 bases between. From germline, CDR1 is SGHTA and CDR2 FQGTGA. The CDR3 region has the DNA TGTGCCAGCAGCTTATCACCTAACCACAATGAGCAGTTCTTC. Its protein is CASSLSPNHNEQFF.

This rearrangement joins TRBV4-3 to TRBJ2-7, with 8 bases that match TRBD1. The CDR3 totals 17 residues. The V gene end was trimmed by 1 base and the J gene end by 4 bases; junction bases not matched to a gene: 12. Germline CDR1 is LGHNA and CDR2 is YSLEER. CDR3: CASSQVYHGQGSYEQYF. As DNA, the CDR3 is TGCGCCAGCAGCCAAGTTTACCACGGACAGGGTAGTTACGAGCAGTACTTC.

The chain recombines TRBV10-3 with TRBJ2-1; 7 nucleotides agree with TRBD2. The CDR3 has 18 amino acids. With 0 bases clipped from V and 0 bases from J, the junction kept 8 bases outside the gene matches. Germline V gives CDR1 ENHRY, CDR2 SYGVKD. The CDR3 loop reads CAISESLAGVGSYNEQFF. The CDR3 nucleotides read TGTGCCATCAGTGAGTCGTTGGCGGGAGTGGGCTCCTACAATGAGCAGTTCTTC.

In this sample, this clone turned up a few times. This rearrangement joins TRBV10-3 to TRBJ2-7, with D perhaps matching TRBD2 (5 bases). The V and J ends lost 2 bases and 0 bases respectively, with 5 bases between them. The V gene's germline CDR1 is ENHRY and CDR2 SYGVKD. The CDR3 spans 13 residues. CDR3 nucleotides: TGTGCCATCAGTGAGGAGGGCTCCTACGAGCAGTACTTC. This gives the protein CAISEEGSYEQYF.

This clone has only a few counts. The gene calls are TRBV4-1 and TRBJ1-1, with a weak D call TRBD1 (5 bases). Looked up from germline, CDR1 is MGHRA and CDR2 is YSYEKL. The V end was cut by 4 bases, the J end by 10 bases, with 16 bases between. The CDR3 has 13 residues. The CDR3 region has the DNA TGCGCCAGCAGCCGAGAAGGCAGGGAAGGAGCTTTCTTT. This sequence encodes CASSREGREGAFF.

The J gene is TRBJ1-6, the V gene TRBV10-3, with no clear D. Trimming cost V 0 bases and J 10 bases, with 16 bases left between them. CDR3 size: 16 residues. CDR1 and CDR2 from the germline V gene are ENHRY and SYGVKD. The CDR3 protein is CAISESRPHLDSPLHF. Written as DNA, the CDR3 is TGTGCCATCAGTGAGTCAAGGCCTCACCTAGACTCACCCCTCCACTTT.

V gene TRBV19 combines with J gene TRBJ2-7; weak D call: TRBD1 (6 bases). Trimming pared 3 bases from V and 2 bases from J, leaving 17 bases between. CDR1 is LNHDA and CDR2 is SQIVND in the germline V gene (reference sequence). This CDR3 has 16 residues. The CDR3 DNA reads TGTGCCAGTAGTATGGGGGATTCCGGGACACCCTACGAGCAGTACTTC. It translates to CASSMGDSGTPYEQYF.

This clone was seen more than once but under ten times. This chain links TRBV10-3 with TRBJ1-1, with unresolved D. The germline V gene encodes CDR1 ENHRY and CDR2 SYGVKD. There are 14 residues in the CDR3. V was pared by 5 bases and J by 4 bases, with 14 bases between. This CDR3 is CAISPQTPPTEAFF. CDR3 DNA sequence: TGTGCCATCAGTCCCCAAACACCCCCCACTGAAGCTTTCTTT.

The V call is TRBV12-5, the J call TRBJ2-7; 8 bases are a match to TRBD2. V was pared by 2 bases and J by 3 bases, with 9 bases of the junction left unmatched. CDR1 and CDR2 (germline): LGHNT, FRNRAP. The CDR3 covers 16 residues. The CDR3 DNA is TGTGCTAGTGGTTTGCCCCTGGCGGGGGGACGCTACGAGCAGTACTTC. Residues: CASGLPLAGGRYEQYF. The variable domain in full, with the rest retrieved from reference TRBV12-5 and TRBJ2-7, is DARVTQTPRHKVTEMGQEVTMRCQPILGHNTVFWYRQTMMQGLELLAYFRNRAPLDDSGMPKDRFSAEMPDATLATLKIQPSEPRDSAVYFCASGLPLAGGRYEQYFGPGTRLTVT.

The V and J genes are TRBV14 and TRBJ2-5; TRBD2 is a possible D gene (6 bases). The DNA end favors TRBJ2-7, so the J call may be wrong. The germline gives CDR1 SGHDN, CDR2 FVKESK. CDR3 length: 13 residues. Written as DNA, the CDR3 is TGTGCCAGCAGCCGGCCGACTAGCTACGAGCAGTACTTC. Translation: CASSRPTSYEQYF.

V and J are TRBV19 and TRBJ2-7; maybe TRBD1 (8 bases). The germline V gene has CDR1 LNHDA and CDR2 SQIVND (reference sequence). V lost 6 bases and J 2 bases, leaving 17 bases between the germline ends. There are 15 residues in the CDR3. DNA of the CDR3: TGTGCCAGTAGGGCGAGCGGGACAGGAACCTACGAGCAGTACTTC. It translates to CASRASGTGTYEQYF.

The CDR3 loop reads CASRTGGTEAFF. The CDR3 DNA follows: TGTGCCAGCAGAACCGGAGGGACTGAAGCTTTCTTT. V is TRBV6-6 and J is TRBJ1-1, with no clear D. This CDR3 region has 12 residues. Trimming removed 6 bases from V and 5 bases from J, with 10 bases in between. In germline, CDR1 is MNHNY, CDR2 SVGAGI (reference sequence).

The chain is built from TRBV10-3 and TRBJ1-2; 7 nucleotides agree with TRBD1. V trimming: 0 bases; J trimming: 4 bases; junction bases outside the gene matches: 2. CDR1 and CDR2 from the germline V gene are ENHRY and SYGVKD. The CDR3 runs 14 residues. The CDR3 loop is CAISESTGSYGYTF. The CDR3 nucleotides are TGTGCCATCAGTGAGTCGACAGGGTCCTATGGCTACACCTTC.

The CDR3 loop is CASSPGTGDNYGYTF. DNA of the CDR3: TGCGCCAGCAGCCCAGGGACAGGGGACAACTATGGCTACACCTTC. This sequence joins TRBV5-1 and TRBJ1-2; 10 nucleotides line up with TRBD1. CDR3 length: 15 residues. In germline, CDR1 is SGHRS, CDR2 YFSETQ. J gave up 2 bases and V 4 bases, and 5 bases lay outside the gene matches.

In nucleotides, the CDR3 is TGTGCCAGCAGCCCTTCTAGCGGTCCTTCCTACAATGAGCAGTTCTTC. Its protein is CASSPSSGPSYNEQFF. The chain carries TRBV5-4 and TRBJ2-1, with TRBD2 matching over 7 bases. The CDR3 totals 16 residues. Germline V gives CDR1 SGHNT, CDR2 YYREEE (reference sequence). Trimming at V came to 4 bases and at J to 1 base, leaving 8 bases not matched to a gene.

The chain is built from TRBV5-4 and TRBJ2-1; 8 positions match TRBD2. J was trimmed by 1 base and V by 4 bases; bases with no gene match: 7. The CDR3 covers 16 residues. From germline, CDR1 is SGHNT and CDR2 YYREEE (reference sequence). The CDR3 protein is CASSLKRESSYNEQFF. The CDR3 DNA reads TGTGCCAGCAGCCTCAAGCGGGAGTCGTCCTACAATGAGCAGTTCTTC.

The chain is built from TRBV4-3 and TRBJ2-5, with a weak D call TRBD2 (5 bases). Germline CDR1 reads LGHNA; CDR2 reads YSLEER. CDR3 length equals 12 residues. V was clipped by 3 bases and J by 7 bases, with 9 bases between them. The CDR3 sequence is CASSHGVGTQYF. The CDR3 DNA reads TGCGCCAGCAGCCACGGGGTCGGGACCCAGTACTTC.

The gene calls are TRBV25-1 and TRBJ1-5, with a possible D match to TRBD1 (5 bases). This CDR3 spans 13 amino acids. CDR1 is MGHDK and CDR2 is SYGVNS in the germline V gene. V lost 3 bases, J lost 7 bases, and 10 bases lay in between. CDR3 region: CASSDGGRQPQHF. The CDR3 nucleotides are TGTGCCAGCAGTGACGGGGGGAGGCAGCCCCAGCATTTT.

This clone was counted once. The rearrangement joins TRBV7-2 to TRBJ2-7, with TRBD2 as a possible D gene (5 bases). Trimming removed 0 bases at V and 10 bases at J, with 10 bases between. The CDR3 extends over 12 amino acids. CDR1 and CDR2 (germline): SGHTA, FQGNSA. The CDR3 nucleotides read TGTGCCAGCAGCTTAGCCCCCGAGGGACAGTACTTC. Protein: CASSLAPEGQYF.

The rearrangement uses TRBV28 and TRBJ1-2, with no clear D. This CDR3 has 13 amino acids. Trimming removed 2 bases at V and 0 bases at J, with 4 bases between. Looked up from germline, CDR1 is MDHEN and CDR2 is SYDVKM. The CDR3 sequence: CASSLVANYGYTF. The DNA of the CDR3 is TGTGCCAGCAGTTTAGTAGCTAACTATGGCTACACCTTC.

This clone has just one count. CDR3 amino acids: CASSFGQGREKLFF. Here the CDR3 DNA reads TGTGCCAGCAGTTTCGGGCAGGGAAGAGAAAAACTGTTTTTT. J is TRBJ1-4 and V is TRBV28, with D possibly being TRBD1 (5 bases). The V end lost 3 bases, the J end lost 8 bases, and 13 bases lay between the germline ends. The CDR3 runs to 14 residues. CDR1 and CDR2 (germline): MDHEN, SYDVKM. Full variable domain (rest looked up from reference TRBV28 and TRBJ1-4): DVKVTQSSRYLVKRTGEKVFLECVQDMDHENMFWYRQDPGLGLRLIYFSYDVKMKEKGDIPEGYSVSREKKERFSLILESASTNQTSMYLCASSFGQGREKLFFGSGTQLSVL.